In its sample, the clone carrying this T cell receptor (beta chain) was seen many times. Its antigen is not known. At one boundary the junction diverges from the germline segment, which might be a read error. This sample was included in a study of T cell repertoires in cytomegalovirus infection. On the study more broadly: CMV infection plus the matching HLA type was flagged by public TCR beta signatures.

The CDR3 is made up of 13 amino acids. Germline CDR1 reads SEHNR; CDR2 reads FQNEAQ (reference sequence). Study-level results: CMV-specific HLA-C-restricted TCR beta clonotypes dominated the ex vivo response. Carriers of CMV plus the relevant HLA were identified by cumulative public TCR beta family frequency.

TCRdb analysed the reads with MiXCR anew, one entry per CDR3 protein. The table records under 300,000 distinct CDR3 sequences, approximately 13% of them present only once. The genes are TRBV7-9 and TRBJ1-1; no firm D call. The TCR sequence derives from a human donor in good health (CMV status not recorded). Some clones in this sample may be carry-over from other donors' samples. The sample consisted of PBMCs. CDR3 amino acids: CASSPRGTVKPGF. DNA of the CDR3: TGTGCCAGCAGCCCCCGAGGTACAGTAAAACCGGGCTTT.